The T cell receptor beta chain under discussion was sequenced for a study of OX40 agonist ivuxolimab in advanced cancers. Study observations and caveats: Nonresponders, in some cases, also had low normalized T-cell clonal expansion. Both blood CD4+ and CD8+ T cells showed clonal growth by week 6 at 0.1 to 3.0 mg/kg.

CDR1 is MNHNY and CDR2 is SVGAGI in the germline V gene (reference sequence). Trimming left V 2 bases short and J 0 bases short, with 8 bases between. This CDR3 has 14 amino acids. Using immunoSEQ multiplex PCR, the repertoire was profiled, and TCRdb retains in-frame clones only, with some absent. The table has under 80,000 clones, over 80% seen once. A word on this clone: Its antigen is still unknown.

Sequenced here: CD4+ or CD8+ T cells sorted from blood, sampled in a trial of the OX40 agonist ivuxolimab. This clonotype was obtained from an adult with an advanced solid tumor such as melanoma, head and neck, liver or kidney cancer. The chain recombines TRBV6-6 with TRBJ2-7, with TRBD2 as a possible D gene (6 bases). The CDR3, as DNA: TGTGCCAGCAGTTACCCCGGGAGCTCCTACGAGCAGTACTTC. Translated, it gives CASSYPGSSYEQYF.